This TCR beta chain comes out of a study of T cell responses to AZD1222 COVID-19 vaccine. The study, taken as a whole, reports: The study reported that nearly half of spike-specific TCRs target unmutated variant regions. At study baseline, merely a handful of AZD1222 recipients were seropositive. Repertoire sampling occurred only after the peak T cell response. Mostly white British, mostly female donors; authors suggested clonal diversity may be underestimated.

About this clone: The antigen is undetermined.

Measured with immunoSEQ multiplex PCR; TCRdb has only the in-frame clones, and not every one. The sample holds about 70,000 clones, less than 95% seen once. This CDR3 has 12 residues. The ends were cut back, 3 bases at V and 9 bases at J, with 12 bases in the middle. The sequence was obtained from an adult who received the AZD1222 COVID-19 vaccine. The chain carries TRBV12-3 or TRBV12-4 and TRBJ2-7, with unresolved D. The material sequenced was peripheral blood, taken 28 days after the second AZD1222 dose. The CDR3 region is CASSFQLSGQYF. As DNA, the CDR3 is TGTGCCAGCAGTTTCCAGTTGAGTGGGCAGTACTTC.